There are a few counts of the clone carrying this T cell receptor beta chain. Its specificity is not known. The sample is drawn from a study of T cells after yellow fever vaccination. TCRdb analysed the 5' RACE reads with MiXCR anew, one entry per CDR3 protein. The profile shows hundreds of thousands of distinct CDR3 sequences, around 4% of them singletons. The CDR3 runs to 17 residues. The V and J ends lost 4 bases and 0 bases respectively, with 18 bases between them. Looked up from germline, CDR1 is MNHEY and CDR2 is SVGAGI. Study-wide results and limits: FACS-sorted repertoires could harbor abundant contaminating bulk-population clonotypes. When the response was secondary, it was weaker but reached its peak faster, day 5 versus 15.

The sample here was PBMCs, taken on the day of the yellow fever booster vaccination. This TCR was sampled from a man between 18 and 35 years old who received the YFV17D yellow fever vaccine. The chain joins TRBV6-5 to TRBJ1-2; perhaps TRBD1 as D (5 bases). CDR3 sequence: CASSLTPQGISNYGYTF. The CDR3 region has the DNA TGTGCCAGCAGTTTGACACCTCAGGGAATCTCTAACTATGGCTACACCTTC.